The clone carrying this T cell receptor (beta chain) was detected a few times. The antigen is unknown. This entry belongs to a study of T cells in Graves' hyperthyroidism and ophthalmopathy. Study-wide findings and caveats: Peripheral blood also featured most of the thyroid clonotypes expanded above 0.001. Researchers report that a 13 V-J model separated ophthalmopathy from stable hyperthyroidism.

Patients were aged 18 to 65, had disease duration under 2 months, and had newly diagnosed hyperthyroidism. RNA transcripts gave rise to amplified TCR beta CDR3 regions. Using the HTBI primer set, a first-round RT-PCR was run on the TCR CDR3. Each CDR3 protein is one row after TCRdb ran MiXCR on the multiplex PCR reads. The sample yields under 650,000 distinct CDR3 sequences, 15% to 20% seen once. The V segment lost 3 bases and the J segment 6 bases; nucleotides outside the gene matches: 2. The CDR3 runs 12 residues. The clonotype originates from a woman under 40 with Graves' hyperthyroidism. The sequenced sample consisted of blood. The chain is built from TRBV12-3 or TRBV12-4 and TRBJ2-7; 7 bases match TRBD1. The CDR3 loop is CASSLGTVEQYF. The DNA for the CDR3 is TGTGCCAGCAGTTTGGGGACAGTCGAGCAGTACTTC.